The TCR beta chain under discussion was sequenced for a study of spatial heterogeneity in lung cancer. On the study more broadly: Alpha-chain sequences were consistently detected in smaller numbers than beta-chain sequences. A unique TCR and UMI combination showed up more than ten times in raw reads, on average.

This clonotype was recorded at least ten times. Its antigen is not known. Each CDR3 protein gets one entry after TCRdb re-called the 5' RACE reads with MiXCR. Seen here are 35,000 to 55,000 distinct CDR3 sequences, approximately 7% observed once, and the top ten hold 40% to 45%. The time point denotes: sample taken at primary tumor resection. The donors were about 72 patients with non-small cell lung cancer that was early-stage and untreated. Trimming left V 3 bases short and J 4 bases short, with 10 bases between. The CDR3 extends over 15 amino acids. Germline V gives CDR1 SGHTA, CDR2 FQGNSA. Study-level results: Resection blood, more than follow-up blood, showed ubiquitous expanded tumor TCRs.

The specimen comprised PBMCs, sampled at surgery. V gene TRBV7-2 combines with J gene TRBJ1-6; D perhaps matches TRBD1 (5 bases). This clonotype was obtained from a female donor with early-stage non-small cell lung cancer. The CDR3 region is CASSFEWGYNSPLHF. CDR3 nucleotide sequence: TGTGCCAGCAGCTTTGAATGGGGGTATAATTCACCCCTCCACTTT. The full variable domain, with the rest looked up from reference TRBV7-2 and TRBJ1-6, is GAGVSQSPSNKVTEKGKDVELRCDPISGHTALYWYRQSLGQGLEFLIYFQGNSAPDKSGLPSDRFSAERTGGSVSTLTIQRTQQEDSAVYLCASSFEWGYNSPLHFGNGTRLTVT.